This passage covers 2 T cell receptor beta chains from one sample sequenced in a study of blood T cells in healthy people across ages. It was with a sample-barcoded 5' primer and a J-beta primer mix that a second PCR of roughly 6 to 12 cycles was run. Each CDR3 protein gets one entry after TCRdb re-called the 5' RACE reads with MiXCR. The sample records more than 500,000 distinct CDR3 sequences, 27% being singletons. The same sample was also used in a study of T cells of mothers and their children.

Sequenced sample: blood. The receptors stem from a boy younger than 10 in good health.

The chain employs TRBV3-1 and TRBJ1-2; D not certain. The CDR3 extends over 15 amino acids. The V and J ends lost 4 bases and 5 bases respectively, with 17 bases between them. Germline V lookup: CDR1 LGHDT, CDR2 YNNKEL (reference sequence). Here the CDR3 reads CASSLSGMTDYGYTF. The CDR3 DNA is TGTGCCAGCAGCCTATCGGGGATGACGGATTATGGCTACACCTTC. Together with reference TRBV3-1 and TRBJ1-2, the CDR3 gives the full variable domain: DTAVSQTPKYLVTQMGNDKSIKCEQNLGHDTMYWYKQDSKKFLKIMFSYNNKELIINETVPNRFSPKSPDKAHLNLHINSLELGDSAVYFCASSLSGMTDYGYTFGSGTRLTVV.

This clonotype has more than one count but fewer than ten. The chain links TRBV20-1 to TRBJ2-5; perhaps TRBD2 as D (7 bases). From germline, CDR1 is DFQATT and CDR2 SNEGSKA (reference sequence). The CDR3 is 15 amino acids. V was clipped by 4 bases and J by 5 bases, with 20 bases between them. The CDR3 region is CSATLGGAAKETQYF. The CDR3 coding sequence is TGCAGTGCTACACTAGGGGGGGCGGCAAAGGAGACCCAGTACTTC.